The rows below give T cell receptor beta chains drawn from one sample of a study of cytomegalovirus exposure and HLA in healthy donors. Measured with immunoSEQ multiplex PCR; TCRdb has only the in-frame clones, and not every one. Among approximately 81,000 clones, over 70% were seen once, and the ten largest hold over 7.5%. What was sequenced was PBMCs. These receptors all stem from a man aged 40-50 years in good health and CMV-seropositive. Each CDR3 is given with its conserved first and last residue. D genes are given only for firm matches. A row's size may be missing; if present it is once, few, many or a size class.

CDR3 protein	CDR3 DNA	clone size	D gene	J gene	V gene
CASSFQGRMDTEAFF	TGTGCCAGCAGCTTCCAGGGGCGGATGGACACTGAAGCTTTCTTT	-	-	TRBJ1-1	TRBV7-2
CASSSGEPIGEQYF	TGTGCCAGCAGCTCAGGGGAGCCCATTGGGGAGCAGTACTTC	-	-	TRBJ2-7	TRBV5-6
CASTEGGLAGTGELFF	TGTGCCAGCACCGAGGGGGGGCTAGCCGGAACCGGGGAGCTGTTTTTT	-	-	TRBJ2-2	TRBV2
CASSYSGDGYTF	TGTGCCAGCAGCTACTCAGGGGATGGCTACACCTTC	-	-	TRBJ1-2	TRBV5-5
CAIRDTENTEAFF	TGTGCCATAAGGGACACTGAGAACACTGAAGCTTTCTTT	-	-	TRBJ1-1	TRBV10-3
CASTEDSYSGNTIYF	TGTGCCAGTACCGAGGACAGCTATTCTGGAAACACCATATATTTT	-	-	TRBJ1-3	TRBV19
CASSLERTSGRGATGELFF	TGCGCCAGCAGCTTAGAAAGGACTAGCGGGCGCGGGGCTACCGGGGAGCTGTTTTTT	-	TRBD2	TRBJ2-2	TRBV5-1
CARGTSGVWNEQFF	TGTGCCAGGGGGACTAGCGGGGTCTGGAATGAGCAGTTCTTC	-	TRBD2	TRBJ2-1	TRBV2
CASSQGLESYEQYF	TGTGCCAGCAGCCAGGGACTAGAGTCCTACGAGCAGTACTTC	-	TRBD2	TRBJ2-7	TRBV11-2
CASSLMAGSSGANVLTF	TGTGCCAGCAGCTTAATGGCGGGGTCCTCTGGGGCCAACGTCCTGACTTTC	-	-	TRBJ2-6	TRBV7-3
CASSLMSGRDIQYF	TGTGCCAGCAGTTTAATGTCGGGAAGAGACATTCAGTACTTC	-	-	TRBJ2-4	TRBV27
CASSPEDWRNTGELFF	TGTGCCAGCAGCCCCGAGGACTGGAGGAACACCGGGGAGCTGTTTTTT	-	-	TRBJ2-2	TRBV4-2
CASMEDTGELFF	TGCGCCAGCATGGAGGACACCGGGGAGCTGTTTTTT	-	-	TRBJ2-2	TRBV10-1
CASSLLTGGETQYF	TGTGCCAGCAGTTTATTAACAGGGGGAGAGACCCAGTACTTC	few	TRBD1	TRBJ2-5	TRBV28